This T cell receptor (beta chain) was observed in a study of response to subunit inactivated influenza vaccine. MiXCR was run by TCRdb on the RT-PCR reads, yielding one entry per CDR3 protein. The repertoire holds around 570,000 distinct CDR3 sequences, with about 7.6% as singletons. General study points: Every seasonal influenza vaccination brings in few new T cells, the authors suggested.

This CDR3 has 16 residues. The V and J ends lost 3 bases and 2 bases respectively, with 17 bases between them. This clonotype appeared many times. As yet, its antigen is unknown. This material consisted of PBMCs from blood, taken about 24 months after vaccination. This receptor was obtained from a man in his fifties or sixties who received an inactivated influenza vaccine. The genes are TRBV12-3 or TRBV12-4 and TRBJ2-7, with no clear D. The CDR3 DNA sequence: TGTGCCAGCAGTTTTGGTAGTTCCCCTCCGACCTACGAGCAGTACTTC. Protein sequence: CASSFGSSPPTYEQYF.